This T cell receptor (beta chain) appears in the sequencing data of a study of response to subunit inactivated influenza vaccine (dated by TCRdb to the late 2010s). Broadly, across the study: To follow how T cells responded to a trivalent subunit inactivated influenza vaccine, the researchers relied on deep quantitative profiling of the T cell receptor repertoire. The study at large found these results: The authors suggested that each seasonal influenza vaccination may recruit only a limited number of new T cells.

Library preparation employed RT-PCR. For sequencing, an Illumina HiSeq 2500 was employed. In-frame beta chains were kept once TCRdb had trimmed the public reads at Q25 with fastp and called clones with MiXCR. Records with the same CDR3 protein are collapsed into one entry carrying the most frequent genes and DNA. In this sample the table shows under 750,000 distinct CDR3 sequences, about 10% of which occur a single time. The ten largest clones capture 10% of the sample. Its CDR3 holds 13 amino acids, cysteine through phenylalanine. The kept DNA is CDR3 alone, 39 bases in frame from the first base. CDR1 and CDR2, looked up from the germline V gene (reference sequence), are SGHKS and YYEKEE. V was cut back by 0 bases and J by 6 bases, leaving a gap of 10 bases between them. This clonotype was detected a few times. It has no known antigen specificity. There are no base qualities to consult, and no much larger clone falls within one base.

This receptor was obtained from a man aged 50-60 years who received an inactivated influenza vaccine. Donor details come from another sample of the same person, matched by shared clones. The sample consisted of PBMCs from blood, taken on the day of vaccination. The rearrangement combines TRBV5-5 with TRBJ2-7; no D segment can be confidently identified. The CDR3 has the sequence CASSLVTLSEQYF. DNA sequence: TGTGCCAGCAGCTTGGTTACCCTTTCCGAGCAGTACTTC.